A single sample gave rise to the 2 T cell receptor beta chains below, sequenced in a study of siplizumab effects on memory and regulatory T cells. Libraries were prepared by immunoSEQ multiplex PCR; TCRdb keeps only in-frame clonotypes and omits some of them. The sample includes fewer than 85,000 clones, roughly 86% seen only once; the top ten take approximately 1.5%. The sequencing sample was made of Tregs sorted from blood. These receptor sequences come from a human donor in good health.

The CDR3 loop is CASRRQGLAGTTDTQYF. In DNA, the CDR3 is TGCGCCAGCAGGCGCCAGGGACTAGCGGGGACCACAGATACGCAGTATTTT. The chain combines TRBV4-1 with TRBJ2-3, with 13 bases aligning to TRBD2. V lost 6 bases to trimming and J lost 2 bases; unmatched junction nucleotides: 8. The CDR3 is 17 residues long. Germline values: CDR1 MGHRA, CDR2 YSYEKL.

This chain joins TRBV11-2 and TRBJ2-5, with D possibly being TRBD1 or TRBD2 (5 bases each). The V gene lost 4 bases and the J gene lost 2 bases, with 17 bases spanning the gap. Germline values: CDR1 SGHAT, CDR2 FQNNGV. The CDR3 contains 16 residues. CDR3 in DNA: TGTGCCAGCAGCTCCTTATTCAGGGACCGGCAAGAGACCCAGTACTTC. This encodes CASSSLFRDRQETQYF. The variable domain in full, completed from reference TRBV11-2 and TRBJ2-5, reads EAGVAQSPRYKIIEKRQSVAFWCNPISGHATLYWYQQILGQGPKLLIQFQNNGVVDDSQLPKDRFSAERLKGVDSTLKIQPAKLEDSAVYLCASSSLFRDRQETQYFGPGTRLLVL.